This paragraph reports one T cell receptor beta chain. Authors' data handling: Amplification of reference gene primers provided the estimated nucleated cell counts. Data came from immunoSEQ multiplex PCR; TCRdb stores just in-frame clones and leaves some out. For V, J and clone size, that table is used; D and trimming come from the DNA. Here the sample spans about 100,000 clones, about 79% being singletons. This record comes from a study of blood T cell repertoires in COVID-19. Study-wide background: The United States, Italy and Spain supplied acute and convalescent COVID-19 samples. T cells, B-cell-depleted T cells, or PBMCs provided the cDNA or gDNA that served as material.

CDR3 length equals 15 residues. Trimming pared 4 bases from V and 2 bases from J, leaving 16 bases between. The germline V gene encodes CDR1 SGHTS and CDR2 YDEGEE. This TCR came from a woman older than 75 with active or convalescent COVID-19. The chain recombines TRBV5-8 with TRBJ2-7; the D gene is possibly TRBD1 (6 bases). Sequencing was performed on peripheral blood. CDR3 loop: CASSQQGTLTYEQYF. CDR3 in DNA: TGTGCCAGCAGCCAACAGGGTACCCTAACCTACGAGCAGTACTTC.